This is a list of T cell receptor beta chains from one sample in a study of technical replicates of blood from a few donors. The data were produced by immunoSEQ multiplex PCR, yet TCRdb's version contains in-frame clones alone and is incomplete. The table lists roughly 71,000 clones, approximately 92% of them singletons. Sequences were obtained from T cells isolated from PBMCs. The receptor set was obtained from a human donor in good health. Both conserved end residues are part of each CDR3. A D gene is named only where the DNA matches it firmly. Size values are once, few and many counts, or a class for expanded clones, and some rows have none.

v_call	clone_size	j_call	d_call	cdr3_nt	cdr3_aa
TRBV7-3	.	TRBJ2-3	TRBD2	TGTGCCAGCAGCCTAGGCGCCTTAGCGGGAGGGCTTAAAGATACGCAGTATTTT	CASSLGALAGGLKDTQYF
TRBV4-1	.	TRBJ2-7	TRBD2	TGCGCCAGCAGCCAACTGCTAGCGGGAGGCTCCTACGAGCAGTACTTC	CASSQLLAGGSYEQYF
TRBV28	.	TRBJ2-7	.	TGTGCCAGCAGCCTGTCCGGGGTCTCCTACGAGCAGTACTTC	CASSLSGVSYEQYF
TRBV4-2	.	TRBJ2-7	TRBD2	TGTGCCAGCAGCCCTCGACTAGCGGGGCCGAGAACCTACGAGCAGTACTTC	CASSPRLAGPRTYEQYF
TRBV30	.	TRBJ2-3	TRBD2	TGTGCCTGGAGTGCTGGTAGCGGGAGTACTAGCACAGATACGCAGTATTTT	CAWSAGSGSTSTDTQYF
TRBV18	.	TRBJ1-1	TRBD1	TGTGCCAGCTCCGAACAGGGGGCAAGGACTGAAGCTTTCTTT	CASSEQGARTEAFF
TRBV15	.	TRBJ2-2	TRBD1	TGTGCCACCAGCGGACAGGGCGGAAACACCGGGGAGCTGTTTTTT	CATSGQGGNTGELFF
TRBV5-4	.	TRBJ2-7	TRBD1	TGTGCCAGCAGCCCGGCCGGGACAGACACCTCCTACGAGCAGTACTTC	CASSPAGTDTSYEQYF
TRBV10-3	.	TRBJ1-2	.	TGTGCCATCAGAGAGCAGGGCCAACAGGGCTACACCTTC	CAIREQGQQGYTF
TRBV6-5	.	TRBJ2-7	.	TGTGCCAGCAGCTTCACGGGAGAAGCCTACGAGCAGTACTTC	CASSFTGEAYEQYF
TRBV4-1	.	TRBJ2-7	TRBD2	TGCGCCAGCAGCCAAGGACTAGCGGGTTACGAGCAGTACTTC	CASSQGLAGYEQYF
TRBV6-1	.	TRBJ1-3	.	TGTGCCAGCCTTCTCGGCTCTGGAAACACCATATATTTT	CASLLGSGNTIYF
TRBV28	.	TRBJ2-7	.	TGTGCCAGCAGTTCTGGGACTTACTACGAGCAGTACTTC	CASSSGTYYEQYF
TRBV5-1	.	TRBJ1-1	.	TGCGCCAGCAACAGGGCTTTCTTT	CASNRAFF
TRBV6-1	once	TRBJ2-3	.	TGTGCCAGCAGTGTCTCACGGGACACAGATACGCAGTATTTT	CASSVSRDTDTQYF
TRBV5-1	.	TRBJ1-4	.	TGCGCCAGCAGCTTGGCGTCAGGGCTAAATGAAAAACTGTTTTTT	CASSLASGLNEKLFF
TRBV5-1	.	TRBJ2-2	TRBD2	TGCGCCAGCAGCTTCACTAGCGGGAGGACGAACACCGGGGAGCTGTTTTTT	CASSFTSGRTNTGELFF
TRBV5-1	once	TRBJ2-7	TRBD1	TGCGCCAGCAGCTCCGACAGGGGGGGGTACGAGCAGTACTTC	CASSSDRGGYEQYF
TRBV5-1	.	TRBJ1-4	TRBD1	TGCGCCAGCAGCGAGACAGGGGTAGAAGAAAAACTGTTTTTT	CASSETGVEEKLFF
TRBV28	.	TRBJ2-7	TRBD2	TGTGCCACCCGACCGGGGGGGCCCAGTGAGCAGTACTTC	CATRPGGPSEQYF
TRBV4-3	.	TRBJ2-3	.	TGCGCCAGCAGCCACCTGACAGGGACTAGCACAGATACGCAGTATTTT	CASSHLTGTSTDTQYF
TRBV28	.	TRBJ1-4	.	TGTGCCAGCAGTTCGACGGCCTCAGGACTGTTTTTT	CASSSTASGLFF
TRBV7-9	.	TRBJ2-7	TRBD1	TGTGCCAGCAGCCCACGAGGAAGGGACAGCCAGTACTTC	CASSPRGRDSQYF
TRBV2	.	TRBJ1-2	TRBD1	TGTGCCAGCATCTATGGTAGGACAGGGTCGTTGAACTATGGCTACACCTTC	CASIYGRTGSLNYGYTF
TRBV19	.	TRBJ1-4	.	TGTGCCAGTAGTAGCCAGGGTGGGGAAAAACTGTTTTTT	CASSSQGGEKLFF
TRBV7-9	.	TRBJ2-5	.	TGTGCCAGCAGCCCCCGGGACACCCCCCAGAGAGAGACCCAGTACTTC	CASSPRDTPQRETQYF
TRBV6-5	.	TRBJ2-2	.	TGTGCCAGCAGTTACTCAGGGAGTCTGATTATTGGGGAGCTGTTTTTT	CASSYSGSLIIGELFF
TRBV27	.	TRBJ2-7	TRBD1	TGTGCCAGCAGTTTTAGACAGGGGGTCCCCGAGCAGTACTTC	CASSFRQGVPEQYF
TRBV29-1	.	TRBJ2-1	TRBD2	TGCAGCGCAACTAGCGCCAATGAGCAGTTCTTC	CSATSANEQFF
TRBV28	.	TRBJ2-7	TRBD1	TGTGCTATCTCCGGGACAGGGACCTACGAGCAGTACTTC	CAISGTGTYEQYF
TRBV5-1	.	TRBJ2-3	TRBD2	TGCGCCAGCAGCTTGGGTAGCGGGGGCACAGATACGCAGTATTTT	CASSLGSGGTDTQYF
TRBV5-1	.	TRBJ1-2	.	TGCGCCAGCAGCTTAGCAGACAGTCAATCGGGCTACACCTTC	CASSLADSQSGYTF
TRBV6-1	.	TRBJ2-3	TRBD2	TGTGCCAGCAGTGTGGGACTAGCGGGAGATACGCAGTATTTT	CASSVGLAGDTQYF
TRBV9	.	TRBJ2-7	.	TGTGCCAGCAGCGTTGAGGGGACTCGATCCTACGAGCAGTACTTC	CASSVEGTRSYEQYF
TRBV5-1	.	TRBJ2-7	TRBD2	TGCGCCAGCAGCTTGGAAGCGGGAGTATTGTACGAGCAGTACTTC	CASSLEAGVLYEQYF
TRBV6-1	.	TRBJ2-1	TRBD1	TGTGCCAGCAGAATCATAAACAGGGGCGATGAGCAGTTCTTC	CASRIINRGDEQFF
TRBV6-4	.	TRBJ2-2	.	TGTGCCAGCAGTGACTGGGCTAGCGAGCACACCGGGGAGCTGTTTTTT	CASSDWASEHTGELFF
TRBV5-1	.	TRBJ2-7	TRBD1	TGCGCCAGCAGCGTGTCTTCTGGGACAGGGTCGGCCTACGAGCAGTACTTC	CASSVSSGTGSAYEQYF
TRBV7-3	.	TRBJ2-1	TRBD2	TGTGCCAGCAGCTTACTAACGGCGGGAGGGCCAAATGAGCAGTTCTTC	CASSLLTAGGPNEQFF
TRBV25-1	.	TRBJ2-5	.	TGTGCCAGCAGTGGATCGACAGGTTGGGTCCAAGAGACCCAGTACTTC	CASSGSTGWVQETQYF
TRBV7-3	few	TRBJ1-1	TRBD1	TGTGCCAGCAGTTGGACAGGGGGCGACACTGAAGCTTTCTTT	CASSWTGGDTEAFF